Below, one T cell receptor beta chain is given with its context. No antigen is known for it. This entry belongs to a study of CD8+ T cells in alopecia areata. For the study at large: The drug, oral tofacitinib, was given to treated patients at 5 to 10 mg twice daily. A 6-month off-drug phase came after tofacitinib, which had lasted 6 to 18 months.

RNA, once extracted, was reverse transcribed into cDNA for use as the sequencing template. This table comes from immunoSEQ multiplex PCR, and its TCRdb copy is limited to in-frame clones, with some not included. The table lists 80,000 to 100,000 clones, roughly two fifths of them singletons, with about 1.5% in the top ten. Study-level results: Compared with mice, patients displayed less clear TCR sharing, possibly for HLA-related reasons.

Trimming removed 7 bases from V and 6 bases from J, with 15 bases in between. The V gene's germline CDR1 is SQVTM and CDR2 ANQGSEA. The CDR3 loop spans 13 amino acids. This receptor was identified in a human donor with alopecia areata. The sequenced sample consisted of CD4+ T cells sorted from blood. The chain uses TRBV29-1 and TRBJ2-2; TRBD1 is a possible D gene (5 bases). The CDR3: CSARLQGAGELFF. The CDR3 DNA is TGCAGCGCCCGGCTTCAGGGCGCCGGGGAGCTGTTTTTT.